The T cell receptor beta chain under discussion was sequenced for a study of blood T cells in healthy people across ages. Background on the study: The capture of about one barcoded beta molecule per two T cells was achieved by template switching. The study's findings and limits: It was found that TCR beta diversity correlated strongly with the percentage of naive T cells.

CDR3 size: 17 residues. V was trimmed by 3 bases and J by 1 base, leaving 16 bases between them. Germline loops: CDR1 MGHRA, CDR2 YSYEKL. This clonotype has just a few counts. Its antigen is unidentified. For the second PCR, which ran for about 7 to 11 cycles, a sample-barcoded 5' primer and a J-beta primer mix were used. Each of the samples gave a minimum of 3 million paired-end reads that contained CDR3. TCRdb independently ran MiXCR on the 5' RACE reads; one entry per CDR3 protein. The data contain 1 million to 1.2 million distinct CDR3 sequences, under 40% of them singletons. This chain connects TRBV4-1 to TRBJ2-1, with D maybe TRBD1 (6 bases). This TCR derives from a man aged 18 to 35 in good health. The sequencing input was blood. CDR3 residues: CASSQGMGHTSYNEQFF. In DNA, the CDR3 is TGCGCCAGCAGCCAGGGCATGGGACATACATCCTACAATGAGCAGTTCTTC.